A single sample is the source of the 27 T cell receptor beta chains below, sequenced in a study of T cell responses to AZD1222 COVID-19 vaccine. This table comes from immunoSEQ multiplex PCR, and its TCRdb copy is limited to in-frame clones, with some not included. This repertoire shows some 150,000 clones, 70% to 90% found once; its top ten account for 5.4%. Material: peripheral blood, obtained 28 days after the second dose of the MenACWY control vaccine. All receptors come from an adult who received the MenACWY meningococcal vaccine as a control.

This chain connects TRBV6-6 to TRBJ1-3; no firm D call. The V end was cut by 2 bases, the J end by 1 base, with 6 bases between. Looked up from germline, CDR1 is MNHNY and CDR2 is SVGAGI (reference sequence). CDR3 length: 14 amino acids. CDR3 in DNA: TGTGCCAGCAGTTACGGAGGGTCTGGAAACACCATATATTTT. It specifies CASSYGGSGNTIYF.

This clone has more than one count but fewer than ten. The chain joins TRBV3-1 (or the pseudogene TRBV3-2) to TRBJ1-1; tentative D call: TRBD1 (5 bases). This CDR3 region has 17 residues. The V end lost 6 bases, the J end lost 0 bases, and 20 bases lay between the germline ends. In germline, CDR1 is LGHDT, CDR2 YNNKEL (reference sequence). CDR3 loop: CASSPRSKGTMNTEAFF. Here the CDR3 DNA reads TGTGCCAGCAGTCCAAGATCGAAGGGGACCATGAACACTGAAGCTTTCTTT.

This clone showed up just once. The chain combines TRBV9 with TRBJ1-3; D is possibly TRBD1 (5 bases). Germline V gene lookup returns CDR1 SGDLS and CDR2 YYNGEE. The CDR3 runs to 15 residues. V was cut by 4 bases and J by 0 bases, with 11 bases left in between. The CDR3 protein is CASSPRGPSGNTIYF. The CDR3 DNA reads TGTGCCAGCAGCCCCCGGGGACCCTCTGGAAACACCATATATTTT.

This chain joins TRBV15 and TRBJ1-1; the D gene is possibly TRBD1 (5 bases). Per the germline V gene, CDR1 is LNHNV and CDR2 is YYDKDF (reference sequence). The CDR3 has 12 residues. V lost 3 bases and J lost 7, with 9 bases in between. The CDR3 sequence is CATSSFTGEAFF. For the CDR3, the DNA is TGTGCCACCAGCAGTTTTACAGGTGAAGCTTTCTTT.

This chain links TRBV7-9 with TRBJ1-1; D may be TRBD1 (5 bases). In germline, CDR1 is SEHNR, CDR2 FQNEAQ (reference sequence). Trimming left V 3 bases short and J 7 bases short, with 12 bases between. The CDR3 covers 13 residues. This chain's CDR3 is CASSFSGIVEAFF. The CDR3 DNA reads TGTGCCAGCAGCTTCTCAGGGATAGTTGAAGCTTTCTTT.

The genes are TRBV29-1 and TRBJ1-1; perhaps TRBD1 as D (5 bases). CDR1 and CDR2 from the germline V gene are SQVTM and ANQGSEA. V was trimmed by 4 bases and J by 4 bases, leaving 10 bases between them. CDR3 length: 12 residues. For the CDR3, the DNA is TGCAGCGTTGTATGGGGGACCACTGAAGCTTTCTTT. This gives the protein CSVVWGTTEAFF.

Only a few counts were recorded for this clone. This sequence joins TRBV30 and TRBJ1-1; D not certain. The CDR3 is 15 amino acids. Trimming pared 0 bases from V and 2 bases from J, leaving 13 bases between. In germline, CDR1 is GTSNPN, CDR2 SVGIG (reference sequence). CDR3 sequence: CAWSVVYLKNTEAFF. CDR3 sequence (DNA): TGTGCCTGGAGTGTAGTGTACTTAAAAAACACTGAAGCTTTCTTT.

CDR3 sequence (DNA): TGTGCCACCAGTGGTCGGGGGGGGAACACTGAAGCTTTCTTT. It yields the protein CATSGRGGNTEAFF. The rearrangement uses TRBV24-1 and TRBJ1-1; a weak D match, TRBD1 (5 bases). This CDR3 has 14 amino acids. Germline V lookup: CDR1 KGHDR, CDR2 SFDVKD. The V end lost 5 bases, the J end lost 1 base, and 10 bases lay between the germline ends.

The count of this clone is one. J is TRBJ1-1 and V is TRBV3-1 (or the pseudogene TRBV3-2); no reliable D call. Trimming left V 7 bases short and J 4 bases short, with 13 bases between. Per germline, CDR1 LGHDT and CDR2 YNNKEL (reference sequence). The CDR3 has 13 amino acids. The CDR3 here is CASTGRLSTEAFF. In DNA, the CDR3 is TGTGCCAGCACCGGGCGGCTCTCCACTGAAGCTTTCTTT.

The CDR3 protein is CASSRLSSGVKNIQYF. For the CDR3, the DNA is TGTGCCAGCAGCCGACTCTCCTCGGGGGTCAAAAACATTCAGTACTTC. V usage is TRBV14 and J usage is TRBJ2-4; D is perhaps TRBD2 (6 bases). CDR3 size: 16 residues. In germline, CDR1 is SGHDN, CDR2 FVKESK. Trimming removed 4 bases at V and 3 bases at J, with 16 bases between.

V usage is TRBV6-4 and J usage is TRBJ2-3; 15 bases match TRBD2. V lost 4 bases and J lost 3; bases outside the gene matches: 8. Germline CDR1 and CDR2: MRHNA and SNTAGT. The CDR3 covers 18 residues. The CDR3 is CASSAGLAGGAETDTQYF. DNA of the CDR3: TGTGCCAGCAGTGCCGGACTAGCGGGGGGGGCCGAGACAGATACGCAGTATTTT.

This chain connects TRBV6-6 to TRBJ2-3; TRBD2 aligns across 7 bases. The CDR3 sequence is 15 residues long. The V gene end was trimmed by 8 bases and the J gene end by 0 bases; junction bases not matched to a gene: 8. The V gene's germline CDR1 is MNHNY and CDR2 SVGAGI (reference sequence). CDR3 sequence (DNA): TGTGCCAGCGGGGAGGGACCCCAGAGCACAGATACGCAGTATTTT. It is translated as CASGEGPQSTDTQYF.

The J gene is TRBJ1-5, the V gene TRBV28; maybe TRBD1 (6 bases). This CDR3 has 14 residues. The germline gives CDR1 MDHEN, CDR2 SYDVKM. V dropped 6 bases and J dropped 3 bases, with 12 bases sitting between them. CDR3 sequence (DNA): TGTGCCAGCAGCCTTGGACAGAACAATCAGCCCCAGCATTTT. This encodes CASSLGQNNQPQHF. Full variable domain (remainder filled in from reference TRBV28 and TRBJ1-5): DVKVTQSSRYLVKRTGEKVFLECVQDMDHENMFWYRQDPGLGLRLIYFSYDVKMKEKGDIPEGYSVSREKKERFSLILESASTNQTSMYLCASSLGQNNQPQHFGDGTRLSIL.

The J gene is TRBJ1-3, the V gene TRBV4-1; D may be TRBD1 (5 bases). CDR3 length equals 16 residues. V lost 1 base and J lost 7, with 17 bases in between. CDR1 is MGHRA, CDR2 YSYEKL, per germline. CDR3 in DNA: TGCGCCAGCAGCCAAGGATCGCAGGGATACTGGAACACCATATATTTT. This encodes CASSQGSQGYWNTIYF.

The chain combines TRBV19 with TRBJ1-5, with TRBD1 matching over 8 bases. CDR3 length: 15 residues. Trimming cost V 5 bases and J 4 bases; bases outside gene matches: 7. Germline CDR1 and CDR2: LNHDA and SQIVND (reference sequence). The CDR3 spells CASSFPQGENQPQHF. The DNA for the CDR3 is TGTGCCAGTAGTTTCCCACAGGGGGAGAATCAGCCCCAGCATTTT.

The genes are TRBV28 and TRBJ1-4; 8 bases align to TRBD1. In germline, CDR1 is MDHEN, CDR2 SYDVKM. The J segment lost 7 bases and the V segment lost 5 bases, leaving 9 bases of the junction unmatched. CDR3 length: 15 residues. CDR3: CASSPGQGIIEKLFF. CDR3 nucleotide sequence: TGTGCCAGCAGTCCCGGACAGGGAATTATTGAAAAACTGTTTTTT.

The CDR3 nucleotides read TGTGCCAGCAGCTCAGAACCCGACTCCTACGAGCAGTACTTC. Translation: CASSSEPDSYEQYF. J is TRBJ2-7 and V is TRBV11-3; D not certain. In germline, CDR1 is SGHNT, CDR2 YENEEA. V was trimmed by 4 bases and J by 0 bases, leaving 10 bases between them. The CDR3 is made up of 14 amino acids.

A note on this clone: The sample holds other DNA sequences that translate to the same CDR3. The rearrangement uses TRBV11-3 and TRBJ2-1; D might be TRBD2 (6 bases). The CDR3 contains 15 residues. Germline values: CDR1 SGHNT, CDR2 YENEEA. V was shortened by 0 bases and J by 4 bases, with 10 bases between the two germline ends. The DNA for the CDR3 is TGTGCCAGCAGCTTAGAACTAGCTGCGTACAATGAGCAGTTCTTC. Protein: CASSLELAAYNEQFF.

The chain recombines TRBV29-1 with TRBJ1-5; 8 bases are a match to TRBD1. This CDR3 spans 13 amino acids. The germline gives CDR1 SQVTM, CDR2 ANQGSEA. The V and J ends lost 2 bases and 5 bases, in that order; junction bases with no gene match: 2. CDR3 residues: CSVEQGADQPQHF. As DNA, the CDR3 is TGCAGCGTTGAACAGGGGGCGGATCAGCCCCAGCATTTT.

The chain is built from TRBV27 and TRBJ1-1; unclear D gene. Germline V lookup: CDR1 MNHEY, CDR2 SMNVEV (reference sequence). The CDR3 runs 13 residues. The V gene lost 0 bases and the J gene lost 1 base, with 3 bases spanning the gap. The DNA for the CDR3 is TGTGCCAGCAGTTTATCCAGGAACACTGAAGCTTTCTTT. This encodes CASSLSRNTEAFF.

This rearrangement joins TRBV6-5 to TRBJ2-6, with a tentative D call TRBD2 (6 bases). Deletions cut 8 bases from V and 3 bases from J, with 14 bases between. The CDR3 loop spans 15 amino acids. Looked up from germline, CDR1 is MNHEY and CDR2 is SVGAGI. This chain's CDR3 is CASSREAFGANVLTF. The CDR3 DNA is TGTGCCAGCTCTAGGGAGGCCTTTGGGGCCAACGTCCTGACTTTC.

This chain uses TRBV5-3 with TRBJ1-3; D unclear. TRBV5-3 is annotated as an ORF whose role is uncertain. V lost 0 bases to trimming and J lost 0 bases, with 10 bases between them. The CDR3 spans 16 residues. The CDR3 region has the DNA TGTGCCAGAAGCTTGGGGGCGGCACCCTCTGGAAACACCATATATTTT. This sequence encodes CARSLGAAPSGNTIYF.

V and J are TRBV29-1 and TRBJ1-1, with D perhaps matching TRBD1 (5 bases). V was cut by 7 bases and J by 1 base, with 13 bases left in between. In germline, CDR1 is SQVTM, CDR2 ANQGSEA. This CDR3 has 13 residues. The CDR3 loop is CSARRATNTEAFF. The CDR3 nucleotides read TGCAGCGCCCGCAGGGCGACGAACACTGAAGCTTTCTTT.

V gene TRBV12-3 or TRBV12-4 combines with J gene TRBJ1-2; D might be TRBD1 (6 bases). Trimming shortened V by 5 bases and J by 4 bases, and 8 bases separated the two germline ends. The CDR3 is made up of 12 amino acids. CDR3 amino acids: CASSPDSYGYTF. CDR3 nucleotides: TGTGCCAGCAGTCCGGACAGCTATGGCTACACCTTC.

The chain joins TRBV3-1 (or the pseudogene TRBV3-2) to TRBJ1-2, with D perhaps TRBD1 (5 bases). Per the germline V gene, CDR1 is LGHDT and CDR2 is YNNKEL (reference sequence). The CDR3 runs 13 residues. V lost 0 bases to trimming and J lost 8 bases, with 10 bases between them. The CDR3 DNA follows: TGTGCCAGCAGCCAAGAAACTGGGACCGGCTACACCTTC. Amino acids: CASSQETGTGYTF.

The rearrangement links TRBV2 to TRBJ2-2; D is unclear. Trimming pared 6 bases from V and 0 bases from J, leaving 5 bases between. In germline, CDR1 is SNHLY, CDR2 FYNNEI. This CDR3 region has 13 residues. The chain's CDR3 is CASSDSNTGELFF. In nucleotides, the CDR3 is TGTGCCAGCAGCGACTCGAACACCGGGGAGCTGTTTTTT. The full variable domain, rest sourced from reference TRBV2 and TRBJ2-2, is EPEVTQTPSHQVTQMGQEVILRCVPISNHLYFYWYRQILGQKVEFLVSFYNNEISEKSEIFDDQFSVERPDGSNFTLKIRSTKLEDSAMYFCASSDSNTGELFFGEGSRLTVL.

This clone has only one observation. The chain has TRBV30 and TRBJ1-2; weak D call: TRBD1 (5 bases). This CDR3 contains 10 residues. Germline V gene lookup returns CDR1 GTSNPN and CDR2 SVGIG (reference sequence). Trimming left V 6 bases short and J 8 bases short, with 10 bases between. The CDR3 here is CACVRAGYTF. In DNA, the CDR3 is TGTGCCTGTGTCAGGGCCGGCTACACCTTC.